This T cell receptor (beta chain) was identified in a study of monozygotic twins with inflammatory bowel disease. CDR3 length equals 13 residues. The germline gives CDR1 SGHTA, CDR2 FQGNSA. Using the 5' RACE reads, TCRdb records one entry per CDR3 protein without DNA. The sample's table shows over 110,000 distinct CDR3 sequences. The chain employs TRBV7-2 and TRBJ2-7. This clonotype was sampled from a human donor with ulcerative colitis or Crohn's disease, or a healthy co-twin of an affected twin (not recorded which). The sample taken for sequencing was blood. CDR3 amino acids: CASSLDWVYEQYF.